The entry below describes one TCR beta chain. Its target is not known. This specimen belongs to a study of siplizumab effects on memory and regulatory T cells. Regarding the study as a whole: Roughly 75-96% of proliferating CD4+ or CD8+ clones defied assignment to a naive or memory phenotype.

The protocol was immunoSEQ multiplex PCR, while the TCRdb copy is restricted to in-frame clones and leaves out a portion. The sample comprises fewer than 30,000 clones, around 84% of which are singletons, and approximately 26% rests with the top ten. Sequencing of unstimulated naive, memory, effector memory and TEMRA subsets was performed in a few donor pairs. The CDR3 has 13 residues. The V and J ends lost 3 bases and 3 bases respectively, with 9 bases between them. The germline V gene has CDR1 SGHTA and CDR2 FQGNSA. Sequenced input: memory CD4+ T cells sorted from blood. The TCR comes from a human donor in good health. This rearrangement joins TRBV7-2 to TRBJ2-7, with no clear D. CDR3 residues: CASSFSINYEQYF. CDR3 in DNA: TGTGCCAGCAGCTTCTCCATAAACTACGAGCAGTACTTC.